The entry below describes one T cell receptor (beta chain). Its antigen specificity is not known. Base qualities are not at hand, and no much larger clone is one base apart. The immunoSEQ Assay, a bias-controlled multiplex PCR, was used to amplify TCRbeta CDR3 regions from genomic DNA. The study's own analysis went as follows. The number of nucleated cells in each sample was estimated from the amplification of reference gene primers within the assay. To quantify the absolute abundance of each unique TCRbeta CDR3 rearrangement, sequence reads were collapsed and filtered. For each sample, productive Simpson clonality was calculated as the square root of Simpson's diversity index across productive rearrangements. TCRdb took this table from immuneACCESS and kept in-frame rearrangements with V and J called. Such tables lack part of the clones; where checked against another copy, unresolved V genes explain under half of the gap, and the rest is unexplained. That table furnishes V, J and clone size, whereas the DNA furnished D and trimming. The sample records some 180,000 clones, roughly 85% of which are singletons. Of the sample, under 8% is held by the ten largest clones.

This entry is derived from a study of blood T cell repertoires in COVID-19 (dated by TCRdb to 2018 to 2021). For the wider study: Collaborator samples came from the United States, Italy and Spain and covered acute and convalescent phases of COVID-19. The prospective study material was composed of cDNA or gDNA derived from T cells, B-cell-depleted T cells, or PBMCs. The repertoires were released in a freely available public database intended as a resource for research on the immune response to SARS-CoV-2. The samples were drawn from two sources: the first 160 participants of the ongoing ImmuneRACE study, and 1,200 or so subjects contributed by 6 global collaborators. A de-identified subject ID, COVID-19 status, age in years and sex were almost always included in the sample metadata. HLA class I and class II types, where available, came from metadata supplied by the sample provider rather than from assay-based typing. The dataset comprised deeply sampled blood TCRbeta repertoires from subjects exposed to, actively infected with, or recovered from COVID-19. Study-wide findings and limitations: The quantity of clinical and demographic metadata differed by source and by participant and was supplied without curation.

CDR1 and CDR2 are read off the germline V gene (reference sequence) as LNHNV and YYDKDF. The germline ends are 3 bases apart after V is trimmed by 0 bases and J by 0 bases. From the cysteine up to the phenylalanine, the CDR3 has a length of 15 residues. Of all the DNA, just the CDR3 is kept, 45 bases in frame from base 1. In the prospective study, participants were roughly 18 to 100 years old, resided in about two dozen geographic areas of the United States, and were enrolled through a virtual design. In the prospective study, cohorts were assigned on the basis of participant-reported clinical history obtained from a screening survey and a study questionnaire. For ImmuneRACE Cohort 3, a participant was defined as recovered based on two consecutive negative NP/OP PCR tests, clearance by a healthcare professional, or resolution of symptoms. Each participant in the prospective study had whole blood, serum and a nasopharyngeal or oropharyngeal swab collected by mobile phlebotomists. Participants in the prospective study had the option to provide additional blood draws and questionnaires over a roughly 2-month period. Prospective study blood samples were shipped either frozen or at room temperature before DNA extraction.

The receptor's source is a man aged 35-49 years who had recovered from COVID-19. The receptor chain draws on TRBV15 and TRBJ2-6, with no reliable assignment of the D segment. The source material was PBMCs or T cells enriched from blood (not recorded which). The CDR3 amino acid sequence is: CATSRDHSGANVLTF. The sequenced DNA is TGTGCCACCAGCAGAGATCACTCTGGGGCCAACGTCCTGACTTTC. The entire variable domain, with the stretches around the CDR3 drawn from the reference TRBV15 and TRBJ2-6 proteins, is DAMVIQNPRYQVTQFGKPVTLSCSQTLNHNVMYWYQQKSSQAPKLLFHYYDKDFNNEADTPDNFQSRRPNTSFCFLDIRSPGLGDTAMYLCATSRDHSGANVLTFGAGSRLTVL.